One and the same sample provided the 6 T cell receptor beta chains below, sequenced in a study of T cell repertoires in cytomegalovirus infection. TCRdb ran MiXCR on the reads and lists one entry per CDR3 protein. The table lists some 350,000 distinct CDR3 sequences, 34% of them singletons. The antigens of these receptors remain unknown. This sample comprised cultured PBMCs, obtained from culture after CMV antigen stimulation. The origin of the receptors is a human donor in good health (CMV status not recorded). Some clones in this sample may be carry-over from other donors' samples.

Only a few counts were recorded for this clonotype. This chain joins TRBV7-4 and TRBJ1-4; no firm D call. The germline CDR1 and CDR2 sequences are SGHVT and SQSDAQ. V shed 2 bases and J shed 6 bases, with 25 bases lying between them. The CDR3 is 19 residues long. The CDR3 region is CASSLIVGLSLIIDEKLFF. The CDR3 bases are TGTGCCAGCAGCTTAATAGTGGGCTTGTCTTTAATTATAGATGAAAAACTGTTTTTT.

The chain is built from TRBV4-1 and TRBJ2-3, with 10 bases matching TRBD2. This CDR3 is built from 15 residues. Per germline, CDR1 MGHRA and CDR2 YSYEKL. With 1 base clipped from V and 7 bases from J, the junction kept 5 bases outside the gene matches. The DNA of the CDR3 is TGCGCCAGCAGCCAAGGGGGACTAGCGTCAAATACGCAGTATTTT. Protein: CASSQGGLASNTQYF.

The chain carries TRBV19 and TRBJ2-3; 8 positions agree with TRBD2. CDR1 is LNHDA and CDR2 is SQIVND in the germline V gene (reference sequence). V shed 5 bases and J 4 bases; nucleotides not matched to a gene: 8. CDR3 length: 15 residues. In DNA form, the CDR3 reads TGTGCCAGTAGTGGCCCGAGCGGGAGTGCAGATACGCAGTATTTT. It is translated as CASSGPSGSADTQYF.

The rearrangement joins TRBV4-3 to TRBJ2-3; tentatively, D is TRBD2 (5 bases). Germline values: CDR1 LGHNA, CDR2 YSLEER. V was cut by 1 base and J by 5 bases, with 10 bases left in between. This CDR3 is 14 amino acids long. CDR3 DNA: TGCGCCAGCAGCCAAGTATCCGAGGGAGATACGCAGTATTTT. This translates into CASSQVSEGDTQYF.

As for this clonotype: Without the conserved terminal phenylalanine or tryptophan, this CDR3 likely stems from a read error. The chain has TRBV9 and TRBJ2-1; 7 nucleotides line up with TRBD1. Germline V CDR1 and CDR2: SGDLS, YYNGEE. This CDR3 has 15 amino acids. The ends lost 3 bases at V and 5 bases at J; junction bases unmatched: 8. This chain's CDR3 is CASSGVGDSHNEQFL. CDR3 DNA: TGTGCCAGCAGCGGCGTTGGGGACAGCCACAATGAGCAGTTCTTA.

The CDR3 protein is CASSYEAAYNEQFF. Written as DNA, the CDR3 is TGTGCCAGCAGTTACGAGGCGGCTTACAATGAGCAGTTCTTC. This chain connects TRBV6-2 or TRBV6-3 to TRBJ2-1; D gene ambiguous. This CDR3 is 14 amino acids long. Germline lookup yields CDR1 MNHEY and CDR2 SVGEGT. V lost 2 bases, J lost 4 bases, and 9 bases lay in between.